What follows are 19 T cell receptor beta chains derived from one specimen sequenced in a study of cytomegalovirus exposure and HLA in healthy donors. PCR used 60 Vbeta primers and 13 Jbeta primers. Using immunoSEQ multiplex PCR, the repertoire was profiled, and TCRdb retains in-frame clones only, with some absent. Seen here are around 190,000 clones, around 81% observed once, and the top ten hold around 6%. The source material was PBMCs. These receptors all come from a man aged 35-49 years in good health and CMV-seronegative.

Here the CDR3 DNA reads TGCGCCAGCAGTGATCAGGGGCGAGAAAAACTGTTTTTT. Translation: CASSDQGREKLFF. This chain links TRBV10-2 with TRBJ1-4, with D possibly TRBD1 on 6 matching bases. The ends were cut back, 3 bases at V and 8 bases at J, with 10 bases in the middle. In germline, CDR1 is WSHSY, CDR2 SAAADI. The CDR3 consists of 13 residues.

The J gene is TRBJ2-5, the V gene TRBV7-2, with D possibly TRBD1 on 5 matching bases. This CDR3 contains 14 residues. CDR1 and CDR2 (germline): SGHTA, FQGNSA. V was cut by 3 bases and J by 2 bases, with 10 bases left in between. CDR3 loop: CASSFRQLQETQYF. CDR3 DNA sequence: TGTGCCAGCAGCTTTAGACAGTTACAAGAGACCCAGTACTTC.

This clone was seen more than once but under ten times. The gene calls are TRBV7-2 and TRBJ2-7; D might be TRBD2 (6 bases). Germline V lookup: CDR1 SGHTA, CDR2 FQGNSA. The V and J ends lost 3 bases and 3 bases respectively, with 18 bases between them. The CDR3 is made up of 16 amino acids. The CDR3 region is CASSFLVTAGRYEQYF. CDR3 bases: TGTGCCAGCAGCTTCCTGGTAACAGCGGGCCGCTACGAGCAGTACTTC.

CDR3 region: CSAEVEDTQYF. CDR3 DNA sequence: TGCAGTGCCGAGGTGGAGGATACGCAGTATTTT. This sequence joins TRBV20-1 and TRBJ2-3; D uncertain. There are 11 residues in the CDR3. Between the trimmed V and J ends, which lost 6 bases and 6 bases, there was a span of 10 bases. Germline assignment: CDR1 DFQATT and CDR2 SNEGSKA (reference sequence).

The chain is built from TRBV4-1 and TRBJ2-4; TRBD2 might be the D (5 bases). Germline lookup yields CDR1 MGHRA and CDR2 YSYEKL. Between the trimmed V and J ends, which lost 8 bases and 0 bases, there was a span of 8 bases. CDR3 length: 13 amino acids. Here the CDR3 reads CASSGLAKNIQYF. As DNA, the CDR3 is TGCGCCAGCTCAGGACTAGCCAAAAACATTCAGTACTTC.

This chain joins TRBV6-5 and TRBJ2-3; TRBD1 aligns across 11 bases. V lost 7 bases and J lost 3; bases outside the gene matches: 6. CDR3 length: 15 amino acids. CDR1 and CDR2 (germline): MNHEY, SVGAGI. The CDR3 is CASIGRDRGTDTQYF. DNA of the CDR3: TGTGCCAGCATCGGCCGGGACAGGGGGACAGATACGCAGTATTTT.

In DNA, the CDR3 is TGCGCCAGCAGCTCAACAGCTAACTATGGCTACACCTTC. The encoded protein is CASSSTANYGYTF. This chain links TRBV5-1 with TRBJ1-2; D is ambiguous. The CDR3 runs 13 residues. Germline loops: CDR1 SGHRS, CDR2 YFSETQ. V was clipped by 3 bases and J by 0 bases, with 6 bases between them.

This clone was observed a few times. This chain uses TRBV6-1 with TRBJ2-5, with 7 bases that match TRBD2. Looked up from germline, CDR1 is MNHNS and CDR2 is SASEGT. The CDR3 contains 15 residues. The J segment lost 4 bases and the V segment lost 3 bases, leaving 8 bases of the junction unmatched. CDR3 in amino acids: CASSEKPGGIETQYF. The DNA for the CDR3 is TGTGCCAGCAGTGAGAAGCCGGGGGGTATAGAGACCCAGTACTTC.

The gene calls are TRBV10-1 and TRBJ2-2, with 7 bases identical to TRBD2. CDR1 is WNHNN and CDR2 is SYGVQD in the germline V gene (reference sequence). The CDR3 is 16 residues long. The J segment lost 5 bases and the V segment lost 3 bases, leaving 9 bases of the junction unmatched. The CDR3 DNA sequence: TGCGCCAGCAGTGACCCGGCCGGGCGGGGGACCGGGGAGCTGTTTTTT. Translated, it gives CASSDPAGRGTGELFF.

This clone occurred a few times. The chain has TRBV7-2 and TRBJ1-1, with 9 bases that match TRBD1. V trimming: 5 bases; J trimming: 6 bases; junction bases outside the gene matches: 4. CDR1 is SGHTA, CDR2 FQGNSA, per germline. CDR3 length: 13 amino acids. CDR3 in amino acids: CASSPQGASEAFF. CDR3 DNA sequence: TGTGCCAGCAGCCCACAGGGGGCCTCTGAAGCTTTCTTT.

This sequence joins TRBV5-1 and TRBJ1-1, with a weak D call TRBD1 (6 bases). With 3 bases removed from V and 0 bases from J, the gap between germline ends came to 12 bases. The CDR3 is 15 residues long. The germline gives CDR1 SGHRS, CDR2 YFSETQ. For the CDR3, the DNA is TGCGCCAGCAGCTCAGTGACAGGATTGAACACTGAAGCTTTCTTT. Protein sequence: CASSSVTGLNTEAFF.

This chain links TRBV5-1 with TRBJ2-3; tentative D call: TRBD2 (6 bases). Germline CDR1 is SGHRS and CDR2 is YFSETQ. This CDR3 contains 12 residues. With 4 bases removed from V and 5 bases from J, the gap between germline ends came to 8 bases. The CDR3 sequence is CASSPGEDTQYF. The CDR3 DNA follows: TGCGCCAGCAGCCCGGGGGAAGATACGCAGTATTTT.

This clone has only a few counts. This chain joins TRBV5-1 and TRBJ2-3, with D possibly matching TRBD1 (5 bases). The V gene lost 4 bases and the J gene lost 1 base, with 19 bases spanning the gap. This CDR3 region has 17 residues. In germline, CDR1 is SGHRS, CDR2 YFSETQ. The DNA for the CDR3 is TGCGCCAGCAGCCCGTACCCCCAGGGATTTGGCACAGATACGCAGTATTTT. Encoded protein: CASSPYPQGFGTDTQYF. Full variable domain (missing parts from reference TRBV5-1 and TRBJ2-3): KAGVTQTPRYLIKTRGQQVTLSCSPISGHRSVSWYQQTPGQGLQFLFEYFSETQRNKGNFPGRFSGRQFSNSRSEMNVSTLELGDSALYLCASSPYPQGFGTDTQYFGPGTRLTVL.

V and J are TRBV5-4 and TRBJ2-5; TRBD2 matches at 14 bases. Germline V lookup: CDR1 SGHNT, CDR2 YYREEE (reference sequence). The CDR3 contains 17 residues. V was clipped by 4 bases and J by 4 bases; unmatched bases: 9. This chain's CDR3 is CASSLSRLAGGGETQYF. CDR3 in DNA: TGTGCCAGCAGCCTCTCCAGACTAGCGGGAGGGGGAGAGACCCAGTACTTC.

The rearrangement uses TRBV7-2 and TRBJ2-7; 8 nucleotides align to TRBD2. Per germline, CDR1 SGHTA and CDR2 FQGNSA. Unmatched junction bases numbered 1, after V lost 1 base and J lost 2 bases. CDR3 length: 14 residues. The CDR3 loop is CASSLERGPYEQYF. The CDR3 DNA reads TGTGCCAGCAGCTTAGAGCGGGGGCCCTACGAGCAGTACTTC.

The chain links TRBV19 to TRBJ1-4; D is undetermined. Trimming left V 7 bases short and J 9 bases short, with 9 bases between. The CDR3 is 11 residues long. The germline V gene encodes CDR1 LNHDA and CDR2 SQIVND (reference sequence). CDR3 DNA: TGTGCCAGTAATAACAAGAAAAAACTGTTTTTT. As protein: CASNNKKKLFF.

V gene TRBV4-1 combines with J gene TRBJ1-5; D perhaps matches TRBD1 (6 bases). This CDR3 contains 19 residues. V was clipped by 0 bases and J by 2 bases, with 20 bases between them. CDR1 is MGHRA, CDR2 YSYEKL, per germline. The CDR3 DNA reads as TGCGCCAGCAGCCAAGATAAGGGGGGGCGACGCGTCGGCAATCAGCCCCAGCATTTT. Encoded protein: CASSQDKGGRRVGNQPQHF.

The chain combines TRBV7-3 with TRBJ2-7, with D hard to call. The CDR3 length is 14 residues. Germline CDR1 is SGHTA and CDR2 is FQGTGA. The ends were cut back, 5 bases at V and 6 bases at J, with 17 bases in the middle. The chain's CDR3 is CASSRRGGQGEQYF. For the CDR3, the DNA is TGTGCCAGCAGCCGACGTGGCGGCCAAGGCGAGCAGTACTTC.

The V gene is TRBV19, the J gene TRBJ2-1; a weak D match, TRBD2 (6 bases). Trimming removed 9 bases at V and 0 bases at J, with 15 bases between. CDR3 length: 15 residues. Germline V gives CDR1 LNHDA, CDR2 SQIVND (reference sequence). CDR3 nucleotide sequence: TGTGCCAGAGAGGAGGAGGGGCCCTCCTACAATGAGCAGTTCTTC. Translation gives CAREEEGPSYNEQFF.